The clone carrying this T cell receptor (beta chain) was seen only a few times. The protocol was immunoSEQ multiplex PCR, while the TCRdb copy is restricted to in-frame clones and leaves out a portion. The sample yields just over 300,000 clones, just over 85% seen once. The data were taken from a study of blood T cell repertoires in COVID-19. Germline CDR1 WNHNN, CDR2 SYGVQD (reference sequence). This CDR3 has 15 residues. V lost 3 bases and J lost 7; bases outside the gene matches: 8. This clonotype originated in a man aged 25-45 years who had recovered from COVID-19. The chain carries TRBV10-1 and TRBJ2-2, with 7 bases that match TRBD2. The source material was PBMCs or T cells enriched from blood (not recorded which). The CDR3 spells CASSEGGSIGGELFF. In nucleotides, the CDR3 is TGCGCCAGCAGTGAAGGCGGGAGTATCGGCGGGGAGCTGTTTTTT.